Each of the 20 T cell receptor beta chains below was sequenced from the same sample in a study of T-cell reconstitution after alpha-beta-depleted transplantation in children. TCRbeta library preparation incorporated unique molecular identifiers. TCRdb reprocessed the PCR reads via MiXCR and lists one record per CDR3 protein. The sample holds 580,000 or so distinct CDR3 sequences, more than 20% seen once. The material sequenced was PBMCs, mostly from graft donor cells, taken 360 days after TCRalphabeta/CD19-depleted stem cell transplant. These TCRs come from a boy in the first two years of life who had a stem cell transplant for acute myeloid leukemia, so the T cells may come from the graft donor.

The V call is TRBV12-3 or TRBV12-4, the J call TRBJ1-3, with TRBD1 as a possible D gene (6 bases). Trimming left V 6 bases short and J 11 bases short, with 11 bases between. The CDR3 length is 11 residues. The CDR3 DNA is TGTGCCAGCAGGTCACAGGGACCCATATATTTT. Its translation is CASRSQGPIYF.

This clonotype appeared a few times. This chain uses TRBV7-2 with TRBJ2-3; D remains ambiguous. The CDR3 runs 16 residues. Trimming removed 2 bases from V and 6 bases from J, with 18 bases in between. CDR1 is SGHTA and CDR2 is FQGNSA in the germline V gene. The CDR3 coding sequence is TGTGCCAGCAGCTTAAGCCCCTCCTTGTCCGGTGATACGCAGTATTTT. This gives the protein CASSLSPSLSGDTQYF.

The CDR3 nucleotides are TGTGCCAGCAGCCTCCGGGACAGTGTGAAAGGGGCCAACGTCCTGACTTTC. Translated, it gives CASSLRDSVKGANVLTF. The chain joins TRBV5-5 to TRBJ2-6, with 7 bases lining up with TRBD1. This CDR3 is 17 amino acids long. Trimming at V came to 4 bases and at J to 4 bases, leaving 11 bases not matched to a gene. Germline assignment: CDR1 SGHKS and CDR2 YYEKEE (reference sequence).

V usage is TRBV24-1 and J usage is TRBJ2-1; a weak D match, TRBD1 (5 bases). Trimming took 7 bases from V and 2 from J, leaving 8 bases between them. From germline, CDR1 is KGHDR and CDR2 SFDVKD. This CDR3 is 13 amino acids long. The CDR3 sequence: CATRQGAYNEQFF. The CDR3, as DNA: TGTGCCACCAGGCAGGGTGCCTACAATGAGCAGTTCTTC.

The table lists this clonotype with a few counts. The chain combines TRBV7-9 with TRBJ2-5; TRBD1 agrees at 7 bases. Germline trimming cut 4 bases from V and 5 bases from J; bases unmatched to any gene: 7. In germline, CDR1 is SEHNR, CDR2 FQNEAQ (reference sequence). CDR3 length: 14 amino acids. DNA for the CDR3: TGTGCCAGCAGCTCCAAGACAGGGCGGGAGACCCAGTACTTC. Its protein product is CASSSKTGRETQYF.

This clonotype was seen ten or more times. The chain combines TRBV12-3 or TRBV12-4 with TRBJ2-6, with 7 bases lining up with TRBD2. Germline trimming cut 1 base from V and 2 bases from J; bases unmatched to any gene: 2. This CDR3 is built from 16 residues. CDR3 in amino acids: CASSLGGGPGANVLTF. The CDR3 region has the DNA TGTGCCAGCAGTTTAGGGGGGGGTCCTGGGGCCAACGTCCTGACTTTC.

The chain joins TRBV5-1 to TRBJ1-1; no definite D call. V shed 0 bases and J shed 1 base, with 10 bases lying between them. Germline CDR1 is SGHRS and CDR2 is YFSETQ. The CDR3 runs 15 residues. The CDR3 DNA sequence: TGCGCCAGCAGCTTGGAAGGAGGAGAGAACACTGAAGCTTTCTTT. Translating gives CASSLEGGENTEAFF. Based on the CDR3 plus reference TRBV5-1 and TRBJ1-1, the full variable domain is KAGVTQTPRYLIKTRGQQVTLSCSPISGHRSVSWYQQTPGQGLQFLFEYFSETQRNKGNFPGRFSGRQFSNSRSEMNVSTLELGDSALYLCASSLEGGENTEAFFGQGTRLTVV.

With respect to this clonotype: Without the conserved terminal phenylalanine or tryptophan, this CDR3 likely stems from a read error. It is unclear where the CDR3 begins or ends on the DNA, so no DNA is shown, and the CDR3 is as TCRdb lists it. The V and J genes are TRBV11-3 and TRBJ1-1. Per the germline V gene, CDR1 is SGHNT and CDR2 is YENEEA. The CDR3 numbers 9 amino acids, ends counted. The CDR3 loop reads CASSLRDKL.

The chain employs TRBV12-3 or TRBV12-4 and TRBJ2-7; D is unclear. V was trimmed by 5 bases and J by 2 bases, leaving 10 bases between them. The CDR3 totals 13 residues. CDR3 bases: TGTGCCAGCAGTCCGTTCAGCGCCTACGAGCAGTACTTC. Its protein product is CASSPFSAYEQYF.

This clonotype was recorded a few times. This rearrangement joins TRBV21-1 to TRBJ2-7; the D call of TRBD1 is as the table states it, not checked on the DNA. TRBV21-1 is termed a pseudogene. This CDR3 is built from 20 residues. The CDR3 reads CASSKSFVYTGTGGPYEQYV. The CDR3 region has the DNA TGTGCCAGCAGCAAGAGTTTCGTATATACCGGGACAGGGGGACCCTACGAGCAGTACGTC.

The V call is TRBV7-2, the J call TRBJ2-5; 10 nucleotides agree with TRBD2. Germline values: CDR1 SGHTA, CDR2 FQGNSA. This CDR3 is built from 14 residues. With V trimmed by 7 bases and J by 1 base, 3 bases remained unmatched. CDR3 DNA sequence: TGTGCCAGCAAAAAGCGGGGGGGCCAAGAGACCCAGTACTTC. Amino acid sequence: CASKKRGGQETQYF.

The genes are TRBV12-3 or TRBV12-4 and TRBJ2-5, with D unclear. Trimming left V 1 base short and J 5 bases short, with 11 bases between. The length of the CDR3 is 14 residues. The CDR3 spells CASSLGPSTETQYF. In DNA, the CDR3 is TGTGCCAGCAGTTTAGGCCCCTCAACGGAGACCCAGTACTTC.

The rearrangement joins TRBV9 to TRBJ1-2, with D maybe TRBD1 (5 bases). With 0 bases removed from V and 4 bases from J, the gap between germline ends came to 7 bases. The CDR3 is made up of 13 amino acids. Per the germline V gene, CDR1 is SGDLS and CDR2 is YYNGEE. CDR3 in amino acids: CASSVAGTYGYTF. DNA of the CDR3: TGTGCCAGCAGCGTAGCAGGGACCTATGGCTACACCTTC.

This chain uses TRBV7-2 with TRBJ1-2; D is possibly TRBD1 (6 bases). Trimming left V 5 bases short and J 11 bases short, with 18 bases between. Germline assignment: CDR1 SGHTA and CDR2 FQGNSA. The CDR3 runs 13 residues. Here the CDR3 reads CASSPDGGRGYTF. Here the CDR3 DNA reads TGTGCCAGCAGCCCAGACGGCGGGAGGGGGTACACCTTC.

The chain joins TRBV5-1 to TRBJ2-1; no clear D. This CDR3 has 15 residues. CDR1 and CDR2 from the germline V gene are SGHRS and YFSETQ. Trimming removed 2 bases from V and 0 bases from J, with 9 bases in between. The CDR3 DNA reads TGCGCCAGCAGCTTTTTGGCAGTCTCCTACAATGAGCAGTTCTTC. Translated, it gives CASSFLAVSYNEQFF. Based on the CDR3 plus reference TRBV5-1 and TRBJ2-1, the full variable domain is KAGVTQTPRYLIKTRGQQVTLSCSPISGHRSVSWYQQTPGQGLQFLFEYFSETQRNKGNFPGRFSGRQFSNSRSEMNVSTLELGDSALYLCASSFLAVSYNEQFFGPGTRLTVL.

CDR3 DNA sequence: TGTGCCAGCAGCTTAGACGGGACTTGGAACAATGAGCAGTTCTTC. This gives the protein CASSLDGTWNNEQFF. The chain employs TRBV7-8 and TRBJ2-1, with TRBD2 as a possible D gene (6 bases). This CDR3 has 15 residues. In germline, CDR1 is SGHVS, CDR2 FQNEAQ. Between the trimmed V and J ends, which lost 1 base and 5 bases, there was a span of 12 bases.

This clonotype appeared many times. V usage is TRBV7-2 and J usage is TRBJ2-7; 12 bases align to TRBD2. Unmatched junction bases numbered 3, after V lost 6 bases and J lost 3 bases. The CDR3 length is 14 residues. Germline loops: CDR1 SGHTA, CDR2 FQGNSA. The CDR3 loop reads CASSKTSGGYEQYF. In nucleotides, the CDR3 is TGTGCCAGCAGTAAGACTAGCGGGGGCTACGAGCAGTACTTC.

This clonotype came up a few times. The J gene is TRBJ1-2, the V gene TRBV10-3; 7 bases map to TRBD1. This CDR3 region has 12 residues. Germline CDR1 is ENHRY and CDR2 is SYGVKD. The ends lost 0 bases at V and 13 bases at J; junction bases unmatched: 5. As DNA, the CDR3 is TGTGCCATCAGTGAGTCGAGGACAGGAAGCACCTTC. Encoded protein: CAISESRTGSTF.

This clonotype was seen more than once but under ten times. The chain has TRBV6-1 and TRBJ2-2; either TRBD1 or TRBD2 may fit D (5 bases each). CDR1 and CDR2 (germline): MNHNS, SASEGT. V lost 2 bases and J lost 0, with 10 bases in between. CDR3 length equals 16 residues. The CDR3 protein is CASSEWGTANTGELFF. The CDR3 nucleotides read TGTGCCAGCAGTGAATGGGGGACGGCGAACACCGGGGAGCTGTTTTTT.

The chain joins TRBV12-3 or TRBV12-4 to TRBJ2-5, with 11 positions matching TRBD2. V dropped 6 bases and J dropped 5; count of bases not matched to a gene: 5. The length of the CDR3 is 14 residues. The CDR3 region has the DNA TGTGCCAGCAGACTCGGACTAGCGGGTGAGACCCAGTACTTC. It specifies CASRLGLAGETQYF.